This T cell receptor (beta chain) derives from a study of blood T cell repertoires in COVID-19. Overall study: Researchers got acute and convalescent COVID-19 samples from the United States, Italy and Spain. T cells, B-cell-depleted T cells, or PBMCs supplied cDNA or gDNA.

V lost 4 bases and J lost 7, with 14 bases in between. The CDR3 length is 15 residues. Per the germline V gene, CDR1 is SNHLY and CDR2 is FYNNEI. Authors' processing steps: Amplification from reference gene primers served as the basis for estimated nucleated cell counts. TCRdb's copy holds only in-frame clones and misses some; the assay was immunoSEQ multiplex PCR. V, J and clone size are those of that table, while D and trimming were read from the DNA. The table has about 250,000 clones, about four fifths seen once. The clonotype was recovered from a man older than 75 with acute or convalescent COVID-19. The V call is TRBV2, the J call TRBJ1-6; weak D call: TRBD1 (6 bases). Sequencing used peripheral blood. CDR3: CASSVQGLFNSPLHF. CDR3 coding DNA: TGTGCCAGCAGTGTACAGGGCCTATTCAATTCACCCCTCCACTTT. Full variable domain (rest looked up from reference TRBV2 and TRBJ1-6): EPEVTQTPSHQVTQMGQEVILRCVPISNHLYFYWYRQILGQKVEFLVSFYNNEISEKSEIFDDQFSVERPDGSNFTLKIRSTKLEDSAMYFCASSVQGLFNSPLHFGNGTRLTVT.